Listed below are T cell receptor beta chains from one sample, sequenced in a study of cytomegalovirus exposure and HLA in healthy donors. This table comes from immunoSEQ multiplex PCR, and its TCRdb copy is limited to in-frame clones, with some not included. The sample includes roughly 70,000 clones, approximately 92% of them seen just once. The sample comprised PBMCs. These receptors were taken from a woman aged 25 to 45 in good health and CMV-seropositive. The CDR3 runs from the conserved cysteine through the conserved F or W. The D gene is left open where the match is weak. A row's size may be missing; if present it is once, few, many or a size class.

>TRBJ2-3|TRBV6-1|NA|NA
CASRPIKHTQYF
TGTGCCAGCAGACCAATTAAGCATACGCAGTATTTT
>TRBJ2-5|TRBV11-2|TRBD1|once
CASSSGGEETQYF
TGTGCCAGCAGCTCAGGGGGAGAAGAGACCCAGTACTTC
>TRBJ1-5|TRBV4-1|TRBD1|NA
CASSQRAGGNFNQPQHF
TGCGCCAGCAGCCAACGGGCAGGGGGTAATTTCAATCAGCCCCAGCATTTT
>TRBJ2-1|TRBV4-1|NA|NA
CASSQDLYEQFF
TGCGCCAGCAGCCAAGATCTATATGAGCAGTTCTTC
>TRBJ2-7|TRBV13|TRBD2|NA
CASSFGTSAGEQYF
TGTGCCAGCAGCTTCGGGACTAGCGCGGGCGAGCAGTACTTC
>TRBJ1-2|TRBV28|NA|NA
CASSSPGQFNYGYTF
TGTGCCAGCAGTTCACCGGGACAATTCAACTATGGCTACACCTTC
>TRBJ1-1|TRBV7-9|NA|NA
CASSPQGNTEAFF
TGTGCCAGCAGCCCTCAGGGGAACACTGAAGCTTTCTTT
>TRBJ2-1|TRBV15|NA|NA
CATSSRGRASVSGGNEQFF
TGTGCCACCAGCTCACGAGGTAGGGCTAGCGTCTCAGGGGGCAATGAGCAGTTCTTC
>TRBJ2-7|TRBV5-6|TRBD1|NA
CASSKTGANYEQYF
TGTGCCAGCAGCAAGACAGGGGCAAACTACGAGCAGTACTTC
>TRBJ2-7|TRBV2|NA|NA
CASSVQVSSYEQYF
TGTGCCAGCAGTGTACAAGTATCGTCCTACGAGCAGTACTTC
>TRBJ1-2|TRBV28|NA|NA
CASSPTDTPVGYTF
TGTGCCAGCAGCCCCACAGATACACCTGTGGGCTACACCTTC
>TRBJ1-4|TRBV2|NA|NA
CASRAQGVTNEKLFF
TGTGCCAGCAGGGCGCAGGGTGTCACTAATGAAAAACTGTTTTTT
>TRBJ1-5|TRBV28|TRBD1|NA
CASSPWTGNSNQPQHF
TGTGCCAGCAGTCCGTGGACAGGGAATAGCAATCAGCCCCAGCATTTT
>TRBJ2-4|TRBV14|TRBD1|NA
CASSQGWTGKVAKNIQYF
TGTGCCAGCAGCCAAGGGTGGACAGGGAAAGTAGCCAAAAACATTCAGTACTTC
>TRBJ2-1|TRBV9|NA|NA
CASSVVALAIESEQFF
TGTGCCAGCAGCGTAGTAGCACTAGCAATAGAAAGTGAGCAGTTCTTC
>TRBJ1-4|TRBV2|NA|NA
CASSDLLNSEKLFF
TGTGCCAGCAGTGATCTACTCAATTCAGAAAAACTGTTTTTT
>TRBJ1-1|TRBV4-1|NA|NA
CASSHQGLGRAFF
TGCGCCAGCAGCCACCAGGGCCTGGGCAGAGCTTTCTTT
>TRBJ1-1|TRBV4-2|NA|NA
CASSQGDSEAFF
TGTGCCAGCAGCCAAGGCGACAGTGAAGCTTTCTTT
>TRBJ1-1|TRBV6-5|NA|NA
CASSYGGAFVDTEAFF
TGTGCCAGCAGTTACGGGGGGGCCTTTGTGGACACTGAAGCTTTCTTT
>TRBJ1-1|TRBV4-1|NA|NA
CASSQERGTEAFF
TGCGCCAGCAGCCAAGAAAGGGGTACTGAAGCTTTCTTT